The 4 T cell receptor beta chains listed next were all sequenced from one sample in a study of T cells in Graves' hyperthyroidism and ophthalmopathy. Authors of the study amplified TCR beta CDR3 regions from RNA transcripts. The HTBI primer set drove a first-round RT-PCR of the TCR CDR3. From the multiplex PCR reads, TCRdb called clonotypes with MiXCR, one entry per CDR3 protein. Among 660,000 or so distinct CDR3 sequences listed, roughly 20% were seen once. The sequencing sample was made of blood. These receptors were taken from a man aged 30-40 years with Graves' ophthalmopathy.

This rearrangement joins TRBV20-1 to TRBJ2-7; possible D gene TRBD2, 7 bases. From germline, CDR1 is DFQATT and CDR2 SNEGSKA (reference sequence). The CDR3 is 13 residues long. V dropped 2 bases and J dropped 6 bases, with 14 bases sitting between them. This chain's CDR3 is CSARQGGGLEQYF. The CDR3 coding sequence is TGCAGTGCTAGACAGGGAGGGGGGCTCGAGCAGTACTTC.

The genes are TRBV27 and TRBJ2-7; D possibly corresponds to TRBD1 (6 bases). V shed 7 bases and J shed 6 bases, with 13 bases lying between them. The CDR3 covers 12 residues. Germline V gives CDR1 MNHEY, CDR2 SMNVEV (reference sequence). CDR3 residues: CASNGSTGEQYF. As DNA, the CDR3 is TGTGCCAGCAACGGCTCGACAGGCGAGCAGTACTTC.

The CDR3 nucleotides are TGTGCCAGCAGCTTAACTCCAAATGAGCAGTTCTTC. Translated: CASSLTPNEQFF. The chain employs TRBV5-4 and TRBJ2-1; unclear D gene. V was trimmed by 2 bases and J by 7 bases, leaving 7 bases between them. The CDR3 is 12 amino acids. Per the germline V gene, CDR1 is SGHNT and CDR2 is YYREEE (reference sequence).

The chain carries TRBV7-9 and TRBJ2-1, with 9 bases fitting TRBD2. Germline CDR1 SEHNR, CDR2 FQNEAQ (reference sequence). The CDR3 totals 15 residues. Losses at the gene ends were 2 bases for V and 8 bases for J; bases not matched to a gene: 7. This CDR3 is CASSLSAGGSDEQFF. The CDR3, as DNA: TGTGCCAGCAGCTTATCGGCGGGAGGGTCCGATGAGCAGTTCTTC.